A single T cell receptor (beta chain) is shown here with its context. Other nucleotide sequences in the sample specify the same CDR3. The data stem from a study of blood T cell repertoires in COVID-19. The CDR3 has 13 residues. Trimming shortened V by 5 bases and J by 1 base, and 8 bases separated the two germline ends. As processed by the authors: Nucleated cell number was recorded as an estimate derived from reference gene primer amplification. The table came from immunoSEQ multiplex PCR; TCRdb's copy has only in-frame clones and leaves some out. V, J and clone size are those of that table, while D and trimming were read from the DNA. In the table there are under 250,000 clones, about four fifths of which are singletons. The age range of participants was 18 to 89 years, with residence in approximately 25 US areas.

V gene TRBV12-3 or TRBV12-4 combines with J gene TRBJ1-1, with D hard to call. This receptor was taken from a man aged 60 to 75 who had recovered from COVID-19. The sample taken for sequencing was PBMCs or T cells enriched from blood (not recorded which). In DNA form, the CDR3 reads TGTGCCAGCAGTCTTACAGAGAACACTGAAGCTTTCTTT. Its protein is CASSLTENTEAFF.